The sequence of this T cell receptor (beta chain) was determined in a study of tumor-infiltrating lymphocytes in localized non-small cell lung cancer. Clones were sequenced by immunoSEQ multiplex PCR, and TCRdb holds only the in-frame ones, with some missing. The sample shows about 13,000 clones, around 72% of them seen only once. This clone has only a few counts. The clonotype was recovered from a human donor with non-small cell lung cancer. Sequenced input: uninvolved lung tissue not adjacent to the tumor.

CDR3 residues: CASSPGQGPYEQYV. The CDR3, as DNA: TGTGCCAGCTCACCGGGACAGGGGCCGTACGAGCAGTACGTC. The chain couples TRBV18 to TRBJ2-7; 10 positions match TRBD1. The CDR3 is made up of 14 amino acids. Germline V CDR1 and CDR2: KGHSH, LQKENI. V was clipped by 3 bases and J by 4 bases; unmatched bases: 3.